This record looks at one T cell receptor beta chain sequence and its context. The antigen remains unidentified. This sample is drawn from a study of shared clonotypes between healthy human individuals. Whole-study context: Donors were a couple of women and three men aged 18 to 49. Study-level results: In general, naive subsets displayed greater estimated richness than memory subsets did.

Only in-frame clones appear in the TCRdb table, and some are missing; sequencing was by immunoSEQ multiplex PCR. The table shows over a million clones, with 65% to 75% occurring only once. The germline CDR1 and CDR2 sequences are LGHNA and YSLEER. The length of the CDR3 is 13 residues. Trimming removed 1 base from V and 5 bases from J, with 8 bases in between. The genes are TRBV4-3 and TRBJ1-2; D ambiguous. This TCR came from a man younger than 35 in good health. The sequencing input was memory CD4+ T cells sorted from blood. The subset here: CD45RA-negative fraction. The CDR3 spells CASSQGLEYGYTF. The CDR3 DNA sequence: TGCGCCAGCAGCCAAGGACTAGAGTATGGCTACACCTTC.